Listed below are T cell receptor beta chains from one sample, sequenced in a study of graft-versus-host responses after intestinal transplantation. Some clones are missing from TCRdb's copy, which holds only in-frame ones; the method was immunoSEQ multiplex PCR. The sample lists 80,000 to 90,000 clones; 85% to 90% were seen once. The antigens of these receptors remain unknown. The specimen comprised unstimulated CD4+ T cells sorted from spleen or lymph node cells, sampled before intestinal transplant. The receptors come from a human donor who received an intestinal transplant. Both conserved end residues are part of each CDR3. A D gene is named only where the DNA matches it firmly. Size tells how often a clone was seen (once, few, many) or the class of an expanded clone, and some rows leave it out.

d_call: TRBD2; j_call: TRBJ2-3; clone_size: -; v_call: TRBV2; cdr3_nt: TGTGCCAGCAGTGGCAGGACTAGTGGGTATTTT; cdr3_aa: CASSGRTSGYF
d_call: TRBD1; j_call: TRBJ1-2; clone_size: -; v_call: TRBV27; cdr3_nt: TGTGCCAGCAGCCCCCGACAGGGCCTCTATGGCTACACCTTC; cdr3_aa: CASSPRQGLYGYTF
d_call: TRBD1; j_call: TRBJ2-7; clone_size: few; v_call: TRBV5-1; cdr3_nt: TGCGCCAGCACCCGGGACAGCTCTGTGCTCGGCTACGAGCAGTACTTC; cdr3_aa: CASTRDSSVLGYEQYF
d_call: -; j_call: TRBJ1-5; clone_size: -; v_call: TRBV6-1; cdr3_nt: TGTGCCAGCAGTGACAGTTATAGCAATCAGCCCCAGCATTTT; cdr3_aa: CASSDSYSNQPQHF
d_call: -; j_call: TRBJ2-5; clone_size: -; v_call: TRBV7-2; cdr3_nt: TGTGCCAGCAGCCCTATGGTGACAGCCGGCAAAGAGACCCAGTACTTC; cdr3_aa: CASSPMVTAGKETQYF
d_call: -; j_call: TRBJ1-6; clone_size: -; v_call: TRBV19; cdr3_nt: TGTGCCAGTCAGTTCACAGGGTTGTACTCACCCCTCCACTTT; cdr3_aa: CASQFTGLYSPLHF
d_call: TRBD1; j_call: TRBJ2-1; clone_size: once; v_call: TRBV7-7; cdr3_nt: TGTGCTAGCAGCTTACTAGGACAGGCCGGTGAGCAGTTCTTC; cdr3_aa: CASSLLGQAGEQFF
d_call: TRBD2; j_call: TRBJ2-3; clone_size: -; v_call: TRBV14; cdr3_nt: TGTGCCAGCAGCCAAGATTTCGGGGGGACGCAGTATTTT; cdr3_aa: CASSQDFGGTQYF
d_call: TRBD1; j_call: TRBJ1-2; clone_size: -; v_call: TRBV19; cdr3_nt: TGTGCCAGTACCACAGGGGCGTACCGGGGCTACACCTTC; cdr3_aa: CASTTGAYRGYTF
d_call: TRBD1; j_call: TRBJ1-6; clone_size: -; v_call: TRBV2; cdr3_nt: TGTGCCAGCACCCCGGGACAGGGGGCGGCCAATTCACCCCTCCACTTT; cdr3_aa: CASTPGQGAANSPLHF
d_call: TRBD2; j_call: TRBJ2-1; clone_size: -; v_call: TRBV7-6; cdr3_nt: TGTGCCAGCGGACTAGCGGGGTCCGGTGAGCAGTTCTTC; cdr3_aa: CASGLAGSGEQFF
d_call: TRBD1; j_call: TRBJ2-7; clone_size: once; v_call: TRBV7-2; cdr3_nt: TGTGCCAGCAGCCCGCCGGGACAGACCTACGAGCAGTACTTC; cdr3_aa: CASSPPGQTYEQYF
d_call: -; j_call: TRBJ1-2; clone_size: -; v_call: TRBV4-1; cdr3_nt: TGCGCCAGCAGCCAAGATCGGGGTTCCCGTTCGGATCTATTTGGCTACACCTTC; cdr3_aa: CASSQDRGSRSDLFGYTF
d_call: -; j_call: TRBJ1-6; clone_size: -; v_call: TRBV7-8; cdr3_nt: TGTGCCAGCAGCTTAAATCCACAGGGTCGGAGCTCCTATAATTCACCCCTCCACTTT; cdr3_aa: CASSLNPQGRSSYNSPLHF
d_call: -; j_call: TRBJ1-1; clone_size: -; v_call: TRBV7-3; cdr3_nt: TGTGCCAGCAGCCAGACAGTTAACACTGAAGCTTTCTTT; cdr3_aa: CASSQTVNTEAFF
d_call: -; j_call: TRBJ2-3; clone_size: few; v_call: TRBV5-6; cdr3_nt: TGTGCCAGCAGCTTGCGGGGTAGGACGCAGTATTTT; cdr3_aa: CASSLRGRTQYF
d_call: TRBD1; j_call: TRBJ1-4; clone_size: -; v_call: TRBV6-6; cdr3_nt: TGTGCCAGCAGTTTACCGGACAGGGCAAATGAAAAACTGTTTTTT; cdr3_aa: CASSLPDRANEKLFF
d_call: TRBD1; j_call: TRBJ1-5; clone_size: -; v_call: TRBV11-2; cdr3_nt: TGTGCCAGCAGTCGACAGGGACGGAATCAGCCCCAGCATTTT; cdr3_aa: CASSRQGRNQPQHF
d_call: -; j_call: TRBJ1-5; clone_size: once; v_call: TRBV7-9; cdr3_nt: TGTGCCAGCAGCCCGCGGCCGGGGGACCAGCCCCAGCATTTT; cdr3_aa: CASSPRPGDQPQHF
d_call: -; j_call: TRBJ2-2; clone_size: -; v_call: TRBV19; cdr3_nt: TGTGCCAGTAGTGTGTCGGTTGTTTTGGCCGGGGAGCTGTTTTTT; cdr3_aa: CASSVSVVLAGELFF
d_call: -; j_call: TRBJ1-2; clone_size: -; v_call: TRBV6-1; cdr3_nt: TGTGCCAGCAGTGAAGTGGACAGAGGGTATGGCTACACCTTC; cdr3_aa: CASSEVDRGYGYTF
d_call: -; j_call: TRBJ2-7; clone_size: -; v_call: TRBV2; cdr3_nt: TGTGCCAGCAGGGGGGGTGCCTACGAGCAGTACTTC; cdr3_aa: CASRGGAYEQYF
d_call: TRBD2; j_call: TRBJ2-5; clone_size: -; v_call: TRBV9; cdr3_nt: TGTGCCAGCAGCGTAGAGGGTAGCGGGGCCCCAGGGGCCCAGTACTTC; cdr3_aa: CASSVEGSGAPGAQYF
d_call: -; j_call: TRBJ2-1; clone_size: -; v_call: TRBV19; cdr3_nt: TGTGCCAGTAGTATACTGGGGGGCAATGAGCAGTTCTTC; cdr3_aa: CASSILGGNEQFF
d_call: TRBD2; j_call: TRBJ2-7; clone_size: -; v_call: TRBV12-5; cdr3_nt: TGTGCTAGTGGTTCCTCCGGCGGGAGACTCTACGAGCAGTACTTC; cdr3_aa: CASGSSGGRLYEQYF
d_call: -; j_call: TRBJ1-1; clone_size: -; v_call: TRBV5-4; cdr3_nt: TGTGCCAGCAGCCCCCGACAGGAATTAGTGCGGCGAGCTTTCTTT; cdr3_aa: CASSPRQELVRRAFF
d_call: -; j_call: TRBJ2-5; clone_size: once; v_call: TRBV9; cdr3_nt: TGTGCCAGCAGCGCCGGGAGCCAAGAGACCCAGTACTTC; cdr3_aa: CASSAGSQETQYF
d_call: -; j_call: TRBJ2-1; clone_size: -; v_call: TRBV5-1; cdr3_nt: TGCGCCAGCAGTCTCTCTGGGCGCTCCTACAATGAGCAGTTCTTC; cdr3_aa: CASSLSGRSYNEQFF
d_call: TRBD2; j_call: TRBJ2-5; clone_size: -; v_call: TRBV5-1; cdr3_nt: TGCGCCAGCAGCCCCCCGGGGGGGGTTGAGACCCAGTACTTC; cdr3_aa: CASSPPGGVETQYF
d_call: TRBD1; j_call: TRBJ2-2; clone_size: -; v_call: TRBV29-1; cdr3_nt: TGCAGCGCTTCGCTTGACAGGGTAAACACCGGGGAGCTGTTTTTT; cdr3_aa: CSASLDRVNTGELFF
d_call: TRBD1; j_call: TRBJ1-5; clone_size: -; v_call: TRBV18; cdr3_nt: TGTGCCAGCTCACCACAGGGGGCCGGGAGCAATCAGCCCCAGCATTTT; cdr3_aa: CASSPQGAGSNQPQHF
d_call: -; j_call: TRBJ1-6; clone_size: -; v_call: TRBV7-9; cdr3_nt: TGTGCCAGCAGCCCGCGACGGGAGAGCTCCTATAATTCACCCCTCCACTTT; cdr3_aa: CASSPRRESSYNSPLHF
d_call: -; j_call: TRBJ2-1; clone_size: -; v_call: TRBV11-2; cdr3_nt: TGTGCCAGCAGCACCGGAGGGGCCTGGTTGAATGAGCAGTTCTTC; cdr3_aa: CASSTGGAWLNEQFF
d_call: TRBD1; j_call: TRBJ1-1; clone_size: few; v_call: TRBV6-5; cdr3_nt: TGTGCCAGCAGTTACTCAGGGGGCTCCGCGTCTGTTGATTTCTTT; cdr3_aa: CASSYSGGSASVDFF
d_call: TRBD1; j_call: TRBJ2-7; clone_size: -; v_call: TRBV10-3; cdr3_nt: TGTGCCATCAGTGATGGACAGGGCTACGAGCAGTACTTC; cdr3_aa: CAISDGQGYEQYF
d_call: -; j_call: TRBJ2-3; clone_size: -; v_call: TRBV9; cdr3_nt: TGTGCCAGCAGCGTAGAAGTGGGGGCGAGAGATACGCAGTATTTT; cdr3_aa: CASSVEVGARDTQYF
d_call: TRBD2; j_call: TRBJ2-2; clone_size: -; v_call: TRBV15; cdr3_nt: TGTGCCACCACCGGGACTAGCGGGGGGGCCCCCGGGGAGCTGTTTTTT; cdr3_aa: CATTGTSGGAPGELFF
d_call: TRBD2; j_call: TRBJ2-5; clone_size: -; v_call: TRBV7-2; cdr3_nt: TGTGCCAGCAGCTTAGTTCGGCGGGGGGGCGCAGAGACCCAGTACTTC; cdr3_aa: CASSLVRRGGAETQYF
d_call: -; j_call: TRBJ2-2; clone_size: once; v_call: TRBV6-1; cdr3_nt: TGTGCCAGCAGCGGCAGACCCTCCGGGACCGGGGAGCTGTTTTTT; cdr3_aa: CASSGRPSGTGELFF
d_call: -; j_call: TRBJ2-2; clone_size: -; v_call: TRBV9; cdr3_nt: TGTGCCAGCAGCCCTGGGCTTCCCACCGGGGAGCTGTTTTTT; cdr3_aa: CASSPGLPTGELFF